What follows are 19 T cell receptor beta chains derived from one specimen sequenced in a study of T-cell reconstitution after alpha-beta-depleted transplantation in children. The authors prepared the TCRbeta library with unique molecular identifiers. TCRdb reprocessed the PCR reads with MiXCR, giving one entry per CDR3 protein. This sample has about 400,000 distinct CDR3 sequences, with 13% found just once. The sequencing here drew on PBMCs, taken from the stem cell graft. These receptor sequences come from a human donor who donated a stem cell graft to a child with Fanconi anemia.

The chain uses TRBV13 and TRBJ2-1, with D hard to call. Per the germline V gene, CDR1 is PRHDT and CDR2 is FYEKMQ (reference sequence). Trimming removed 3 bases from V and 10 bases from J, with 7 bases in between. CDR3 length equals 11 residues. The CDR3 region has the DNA TGTGCCAGCAGCTTCCGCCTGGAGCAGTTCTTC. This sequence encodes CASSFRLEQFF.

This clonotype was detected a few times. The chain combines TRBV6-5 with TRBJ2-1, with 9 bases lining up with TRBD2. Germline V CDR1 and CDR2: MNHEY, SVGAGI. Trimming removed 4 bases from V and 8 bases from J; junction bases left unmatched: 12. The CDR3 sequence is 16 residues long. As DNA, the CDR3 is TGTGCCAGCAGTTCGCGGGGCGGGGGGGCCACACATGAGCAGTTCTTC. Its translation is CASSSRGGGATHEQFF.

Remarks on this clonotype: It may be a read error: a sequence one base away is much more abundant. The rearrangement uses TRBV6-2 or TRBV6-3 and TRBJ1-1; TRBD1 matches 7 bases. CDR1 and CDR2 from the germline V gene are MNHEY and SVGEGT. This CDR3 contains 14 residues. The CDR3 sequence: CTSSYRGGNTEAFF. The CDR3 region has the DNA TGTACCAGCAGTTACAGGGGCGGGAACACTGAAGCTTTCTTT.

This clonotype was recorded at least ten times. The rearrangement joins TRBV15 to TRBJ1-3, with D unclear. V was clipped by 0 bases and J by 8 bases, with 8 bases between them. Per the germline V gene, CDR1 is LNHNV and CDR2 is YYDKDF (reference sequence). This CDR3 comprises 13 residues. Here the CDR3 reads CATSRDKGYTIYF. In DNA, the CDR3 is TGTGCCACCAGCAGAGACAAGGGCTACACCATATATTTT.

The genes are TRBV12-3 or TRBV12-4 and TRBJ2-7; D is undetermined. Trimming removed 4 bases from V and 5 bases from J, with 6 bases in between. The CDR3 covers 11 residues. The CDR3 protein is CASSSMNEQYF. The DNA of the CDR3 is TGTGCCAGCAGTTCTATGAACGAGCAGTACTTC.

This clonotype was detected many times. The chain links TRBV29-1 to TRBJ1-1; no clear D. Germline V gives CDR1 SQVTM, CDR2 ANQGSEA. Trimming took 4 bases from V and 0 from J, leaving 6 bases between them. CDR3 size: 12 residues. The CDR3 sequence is CSVARLNTEAFF. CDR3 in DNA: TGCAGCGTTGCCAGATTGAACACTGAAGCTTTCTTT. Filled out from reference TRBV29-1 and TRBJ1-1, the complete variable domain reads SAVISQKPSRDICQRGTSLTIQCQVDSQVTMMFWYRQQPGQSLTLIATANQGSEATYESGFVIDKFPISRPNLTFSTLTVSNMSPEDSSIYLCSVARLNTEAFFGQGTRLTVV.

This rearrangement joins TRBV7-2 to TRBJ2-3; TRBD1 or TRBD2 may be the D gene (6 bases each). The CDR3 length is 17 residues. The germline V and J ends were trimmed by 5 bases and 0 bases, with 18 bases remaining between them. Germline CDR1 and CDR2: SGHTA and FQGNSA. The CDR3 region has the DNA TGTGCCAGCAGCCAAGATAGGGGGGCCCAGAGCACAGATACGCAGTATTTT. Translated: CASSQDRGAQSTDTQYF.

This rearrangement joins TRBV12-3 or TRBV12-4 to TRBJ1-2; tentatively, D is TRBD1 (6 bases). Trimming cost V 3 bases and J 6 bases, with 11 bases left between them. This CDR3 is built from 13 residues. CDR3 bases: TGTGCCAGCAGTTTGAGGGGGTGGGATGGCTACACCTTC. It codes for CASSLRGWDGYTF.

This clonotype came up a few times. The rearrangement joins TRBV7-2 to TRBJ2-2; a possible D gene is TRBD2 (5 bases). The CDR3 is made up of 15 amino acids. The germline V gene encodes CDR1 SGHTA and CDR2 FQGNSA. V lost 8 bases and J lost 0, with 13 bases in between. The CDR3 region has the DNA TGTGCCAGCGGGAGAGGTCCTCCGAACACCGGGGAGCTGTTTTTT. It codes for CASGRGPPNTGELFF.

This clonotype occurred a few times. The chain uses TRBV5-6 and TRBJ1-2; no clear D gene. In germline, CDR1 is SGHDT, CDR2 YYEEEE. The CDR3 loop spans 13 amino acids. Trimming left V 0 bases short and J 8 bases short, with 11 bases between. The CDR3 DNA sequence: TGTGCCAGCAGCTTGGCCGGTTACGAGGGCTACACCTTC. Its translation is CASSLAGYEGYTF. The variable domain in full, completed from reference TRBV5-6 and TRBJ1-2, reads DAGVTQSPTHLIKTRGQQVTLRCSPKSGHDTVSWYQQALGQGPQFIFQYYEEEERQRGNFPDRFSGHQFPNYSSELNVNALLLGDSALYLCASSLAGYEGYTFGSGTRLTVV.

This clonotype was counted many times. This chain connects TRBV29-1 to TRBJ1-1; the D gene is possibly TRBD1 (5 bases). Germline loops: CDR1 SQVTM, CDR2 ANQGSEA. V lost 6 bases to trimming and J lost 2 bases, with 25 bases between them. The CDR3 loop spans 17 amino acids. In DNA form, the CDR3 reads TGCAGCGTCGGACCGACAGCAGGAGCAAACCCAAACACTGAAGCTTTCTTT. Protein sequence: CSVGPTAGANPNTEAFF.

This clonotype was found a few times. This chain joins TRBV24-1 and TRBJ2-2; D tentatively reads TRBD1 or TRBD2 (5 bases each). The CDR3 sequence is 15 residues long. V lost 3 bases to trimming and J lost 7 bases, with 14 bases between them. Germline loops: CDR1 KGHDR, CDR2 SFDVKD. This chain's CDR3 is CATSDPRGADGELFF. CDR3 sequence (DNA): TGTGCCACCAGTGATCCCCGAGGGGCGGACGGGGAGCTGTTTTTT.

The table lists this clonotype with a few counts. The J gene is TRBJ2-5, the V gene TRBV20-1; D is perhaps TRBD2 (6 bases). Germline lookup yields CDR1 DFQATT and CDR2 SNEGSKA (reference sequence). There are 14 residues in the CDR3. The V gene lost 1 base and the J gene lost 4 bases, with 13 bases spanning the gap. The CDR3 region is CSARGNRRGETQYF. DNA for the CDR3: TGCAGTGCTAGAGGGAACCGGCGGGGAGAGACCCAGTACTTC.

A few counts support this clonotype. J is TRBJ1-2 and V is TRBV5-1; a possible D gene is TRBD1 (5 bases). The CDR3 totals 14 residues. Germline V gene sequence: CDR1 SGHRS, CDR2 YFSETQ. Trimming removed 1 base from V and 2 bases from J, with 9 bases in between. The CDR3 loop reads CASSLNRQNYGYTF. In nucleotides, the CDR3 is TGCGCCAGCAGCTTGAACAGGCAGAACTATGGCTACACCTTC.

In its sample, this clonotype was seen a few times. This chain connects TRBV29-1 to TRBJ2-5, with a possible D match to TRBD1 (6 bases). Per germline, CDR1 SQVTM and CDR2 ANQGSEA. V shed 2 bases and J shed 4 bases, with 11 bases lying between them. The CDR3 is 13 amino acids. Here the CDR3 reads CSVEMGAGETQYF. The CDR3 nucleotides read TGCAGCGTTGAAATGGGGGCTGGAGAGACCCAGTACTTC. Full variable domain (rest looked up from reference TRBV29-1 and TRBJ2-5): SAVISQKPSRDICQRGTSLTIQCQVDSQVTMMFWYRQQPGQSLTLIATANQGSEATYESGFVIDKFPISRPNLTFSTLTVSNMSPEDSSIYLCSVEMGAGETQYFGPGTRLLVL.

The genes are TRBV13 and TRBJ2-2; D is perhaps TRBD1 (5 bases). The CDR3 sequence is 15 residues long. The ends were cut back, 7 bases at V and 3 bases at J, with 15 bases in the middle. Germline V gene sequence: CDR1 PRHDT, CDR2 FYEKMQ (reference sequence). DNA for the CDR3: TGTGCCAGCACACGCGAGTCAGGGTACACCGGGGAGCTGTTTTTT. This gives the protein CASTRESGYTGELFF.

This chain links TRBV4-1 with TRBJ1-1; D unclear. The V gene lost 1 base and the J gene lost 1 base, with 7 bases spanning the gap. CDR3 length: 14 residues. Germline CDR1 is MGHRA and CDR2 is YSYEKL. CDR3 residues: CASSQVTTNTEAFF. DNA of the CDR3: TGCGCCAGCAGCCAAGTTACAACGAACACTGAAGCTTTCTTT.

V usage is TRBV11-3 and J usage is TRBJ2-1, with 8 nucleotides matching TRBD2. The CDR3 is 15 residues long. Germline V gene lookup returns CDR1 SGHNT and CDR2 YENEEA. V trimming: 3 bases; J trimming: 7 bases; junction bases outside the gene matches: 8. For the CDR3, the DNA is TGTGCCAGCAGCTTTGAGGCGGGGGGCCTTAATGAGCAGTTCTTC. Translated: CASSFEAGGLNEQFF.

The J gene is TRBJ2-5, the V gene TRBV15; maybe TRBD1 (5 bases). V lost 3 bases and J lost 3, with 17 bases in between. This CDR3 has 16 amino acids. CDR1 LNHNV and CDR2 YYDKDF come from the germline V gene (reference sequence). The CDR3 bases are TGTGCCACCAGCAGCCCGGCCAGGCAGGGTAAAGAGACCCAGTACTTC. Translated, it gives CATSSPARQGKETQYF.